This entry lists 24 T cell receptor beta chains sequenced from one sample in a study of cytomegalovirus exposure and HLA in healthy donors. PCR employed 60 Vbeta and 13 Jbeta primers. Assay used: immunoSEQ multiplex PCR; TCRdb lists only in-frame clones, some missing. The table lists some 160,000 clones, 60% to 85% of them singletons. Source material: PBMCs. The receptors originated from a woman between 35 and 50 years old in good health and CMV-seropositive.

This chain links TRBV6-6 with TRBJ1-5, with D hard to call. Germline V gives CDR1 MNHNY, CDR2 SVGAGI (reference sequence). The CDR3 consists of 14 residues. The V gene lost 2 bases and the J gene lost 4 bases, with 9 bases spanning the gap. The DNA for the CDR3 is TGTGCCAGCAGTTACACCGGTTTAAATCAGCCCCAGCATTTT. Its protein is CASSYTGLNQPQHF.

J is TRBJ2-3 and V is TRBV7-9; no reliable D call. This CDR3 contains 10 residues. The germline CDR1 and CDR2 sequences are SEHNR and FQNEAQ (reference sequence). V was clipped by 5 bases and J by 5 bases, with 2 bases between them. The CDR3 here is CASSLDTQYF. CDR3 coding DNA: TGTGCCAGCAGCCTAGATACGCAGTATTTT.

This clone was observed a single time. V is TRBV6-6 and J is TRBJ1-2; 11 nucleotides align to TRBD1. Germline-derived CDR1 and CDR2 are MNHNY and SVGAGI (reference sequence). CDR3 length equals 14 residues. Trimming at V came to 6 bases and at J to 4 bases, leaving 4 bases not matched to a gene. CDR3 in DNA: TGTGCCAGCAGCCGGGACAGGGGGTCCTATGGCTACACCTTC. It codes for CASSRDRGSYGYTF.

This rearrangement joins TRBV27 to TRBJ1-2, with TRBD1 matching 9 bases. The CDR3 is 12 amino acids. The ends lost 8 bases at V and 8 bases at J; junction bases unmatched: 6. CDR1 and CDR2 from the germline V gene are MNHEY and SMNVEV (reference sequence). CDR3 sequence reads: CASRDRAGGYTF. The CDR3, as DNA: TGTGCCAGCCGGGACAGGGCTGGGGGCTACACCTTC.

The chain has TRBV6-1 and TRBJ1-5; perhaps TRBD1 as D (6 bases). The germline CDR1 and CDR2 sequences are MNHNS and SASEGT. V dropped 7 bases and J dropped 9 bases, with 19 bases sitting between them. The CDR3 is made up of 14 amino acids. DNA of the CDR3: TGTGCCAGCATTGCGGACAGCCCAGTTGGGCCCCAGCATTTT. Its protein is CASIADSPVGPQHF.

This sequence joins TRBV9 and TRBJ2-1; 9 positions agree with TRBD2. CDR3 length: 15 residues. Germline-derived CDR1 and CDR2 are SGDLS and YYNGEE. After removal of 4 bases from V and 6 bases from J, the junction contained 8 bases not matched to a gene. CDR3 bases: TGTGCCAGCAGCTTTGATAGCGGGGGACTCAATGAGCAGTTCTTC. Its protein is CASSFDSGGLNEQFF.

This chain connects TRBV2 to TRBJ1-1, with 8 nucleotides matching TRBD1. Germline lookup yields CDR1 SNHLY and CDR2 FYNNEI. With 5 bases clipped from V and 4 bases from J, the junction kept 6 bases outside the gene matches. The CDR3 sequence is 14 residues long. The CDR3 loop reads CASSFFRGPTEAFF. Written as DNA, the CDR3 is TGTGCCAGCAGTTTTTTCAGGGGGCCCACTGAAGCTTTCTTT.

The chain uses TRBV5-1 and TRBJ1-1, with D unresolved. The CDR3 loop spans 15 amino acids. The V gene lost 4 bases and the J gene lost 2 bases, with 15 bases spanning the gap. The germline gives CDR1 SGHRS, CDR2 YFSETQ. CDR3 in amino acids: CASSLAAGLNTEAFF. CDR3 coding DNA: TGCGCCAGCAGCCTCGCCGCGGGTCTTAACACTGAAGCTTTCTTT. The full variable domain, with the rest looked up from reference TRBV5-1 and TRBJ1-1, is KAGVTQTPRYLIKTRGQQVTLSCSPISGHRSVSWYQQTPGQGLQFLFEYFSETQRNKGNFPGRFSGRQFSNSRSEMNVSTLELGDSALYLCASSLAAGLNTEAFFGQGTRLTVV.

The chain recombines TRBV7-2 with TRBJ1-1; a weak D match, TRBD1 (5 bases). The CDR3 loop spans 13 amino acids. The V end lost 5 bases, the J end lost 3 bases, and 10 bases lay between the germline ends. Germline V gene data show CDR1 as SGHTA and CDR2 as FQGNSA. DNA of the CDR3: TGTGCCAGCAGCCTGAGACAGTACACTGAAGCTTTCTTT. This sequence encodes CASSLRQYTEAFF. Combining the CDR3 with reference TRBV7-2 and TRBJ1-1 gives the whole variable domain GAGVSQSPSNKVTEKGKDVELRCDPISGHTALYWYRQSLGQGLEFLIYFQGNSAPDKSGLPSDRFSAERTGGSVSTLTIQRTQQEDSAVYLCASSLRQYTEAFFGQGTRLTVV.

The V and J genes are TRBV28 and TRBJ2-1, with 9 positions matching TRBD1. V was pared by 5 bases and J by 6 bases, with 11 bases of the junction left unmatched. Germline CDR1 MDHEN, CDR2 SYDVKM. This CDR3 region has 16 residues. CDR3 sequence (DNA): TGTGCCAGCAGTACCATTACAGGGGGCTTGGGCAATGAGCAGTTCTTC. Translated, it gives CASSTITGGLGNEQFF.

The sample holds one count of this clone. The chain employs TRBV7-9 and TRBJ1-1; no clear D gene. The germline V gene encodes CDR1 SEHNR and CDR2 FQNEAQ (reference sequence). The CDR3 spans 12 residues. The V end lost 2 bases, the J end lost 4 bases, and 5 bases lay between the germline ends. In nucleotides, the CDR3 is TGTGCCAGCAGCTTAATCCTCACTGAAGCTTTCTTT. Encoded protein: CASSLILTEAFF.

The CDR3 DNA follows: TGTGCCAGCAGTCGGTTCGGTGAGCAGTTCTTC. Its translation: CASSRFGEQFF. The V and J genes are TRBV27 and TRBJ2-1; D is unresolved. The CDR3 totals 11 residues. Trimming cost V 5 bases and J 9 bases, with 8 bases left between them. CDR1 is MNHEY, CDR2 SMNVEV, per germline (reference sequence).

The genes are TRBV28 and TRBJ2-7, with 9 bases fitting TRBD1. CDR3 length: 13 residues. V was clipped by 6 bases and J by 10 bases; unmatched bases: 10. Per germline, CDR1 MDHEN and CDR2 SYDVKM. The CDR3 coding sequence is TGTGCCAGCAGCTGGACGACAGGGGGGGATCAGTACTTC. Residues: CASSWTTGGDQYF.

The chain uses TRBV6-5 and TRBJ2-7, with 9 bases that match TRBD2. Germline V gene sequence: CDR1 MNHEY, CDR2 SVGAGI. The CDR3 totals 14 residues. Written as DNA, the CDR3 is TGTGCTTCAGCCCCCAGCGGGGGGCCCAACGAGCAGTACTTC. Its translation is CASAPSGGPNEQYF.

This clone was recorded only once. The gene calls are TRBV5-4 and TRBJ2-5; 9 nucleotides align to TRBD2. The trim removed 4 bases at V and 3 bases at J, leaving 7 bases unmatched. This CDR3 region has 15 residues. Germline CDR1 SGHNT, CDR2 YYREEE (reference sequence). DNA of the CDR3: TGTGCCAGCAGCCGCCCAGGACTAGCGAAAGAGACCCAGTACTTC. It codes for CASSRPGLAKETQYF.

The chain is built from TRBV29-1 and TRBJ2-2; 7 nucleotides align to TRBD2. Unmatched junction bases numbered 4, after V lost 1 base and J lost 5 bases. This CDR3 comprises 14 residues. Germline CDR1 SQVTM, CDR2 ANQGSEA. The DNA of the CDR3 is TGCAGCGTTGAAGGCGTGGGGGGGACCGGGGAGCTGTTTTTT. Translation gives CSVEGVGGTGELFF.

This rearrangement joins TRBV7-8 to TRBJ1-5, with 7 bases that match TRBD1. V gave up 2 bases and J gave up 9 bases; unmatched junction bases: 13. The CDR3 is made up of 16 amino acids. Germline CDR1 reads SGHVS; CDR2 reads FQNEAQ. CDR3 nucleotides: TGTGCCAGCAGCTTAAATCAGGGGGATCAAGGTTCGCCCCAGCATTTT. Its translation is CASSLNQGDQGSPQHF.

The chain's CDR3 is CASTPDRVNTEAFF. CDR3 sequence (DNA): TGTGCCAGTACCCCCGACAGGGTGAACACTGAAGCTTTCTTT. The chain combines TRBV19 with TRBJ1-1; 7 bases align to TRBD1. V dropped 7 bases and J dropped 0; count of bases not matched to a gene: 5. Per the germline V gene, CDR1 is LNHDA and CDR2 is SQIVND (reference sequence). The CDR3 is 14 amino acids.

The V gene is TRBV7-2, the J gene TRBJ1-2; the D gene is possibly TRBD1 (6 bases). Trimming stripped 7 bases from V and 8 bases from J, with 20 bases between. The germline CDR1 and CDR2 sequences are SGHTA and FQGNSA. The CDR3 is 14 residues long. CDR3 in DNA: TGTGCCAGCACCGATCAGGGGTACCTTTCGGGCTACACCTTC. This sequence encodes CASTDQGYLSGYTF.

Remarks on this clone: Other DNA sequences within the sample encode an identical CDR3. V is TRBV30 and J is TRBJ1-5, with 10 bases fitting TRBD1. This CDR3 comprises 13 residues. The V gene's germline CDR1 is GTSNPN and CDR2 SVGIG (reference sequence). Trimming took 5 bases from V and 2 from J; bases not matched to a gene: 0. Here the CDR3 reads CAWGQGGNQPQHF. CDR3 nucleotides: TGTGCCTGGGGACAGGGGGGCAATCAGCCCCAGCATTTT.

This clone has more than one count but fewer than ten. The chain's CDR3 is CASRTGANTEAFF. The CDR3 bases are TGTGCCAGTCGGACAGGGGCGAACACTGAAGCTTTCTTT. The rearrangement joins TRBV19 to TRBJ1-1, with 9 bases matching TRBD1. After removal of 8 bases from V and 1 base from J, the junction contained 2 bases not matched to a gene. Germline-derived CDR1 and CDR2 are LNHDA and SQIVND (reference sequence). The length of the CDR3 is 13 residues.

This clone was counted between two and nine times. The V and J genes are TRBV15 and TRBJ1-5; D remains ambiguous. The CDR3 sequence is 15 residues long. V lost 0 bases and J lost 7, with 13 bases in between. Germline V gene lookup returns CDR1 LNHNV and CDR2 YYDKDF (reference sequence). CDR3 protein: CATSRDTVPGQPQHF. DNA for the CDR3: TGTGCCACCAGCAGAGATACGGTCCCCGGGCAGCCCCAGCATTTT.

The CDR3 DNA reads TGTGCCAGCAGTTCGACAGGGGATACGCAGTATTTT. This gives the protein CASSSTGDTQYF. The chain has TRBV6-5 and TRBJ2-3, with 7 bases matching TRBD1. Trimming at V came to 4 bases and at J to 6 bases, leaving 1 base not matched to a gene. The germline V gene has CDR1 MNHEY and CDR2 SVGAGI. This CDR3 comprises 12 residues.

The chain employs TRBV7-2 and TRBJ1-1; D perhaps matches TRBD1 (5 bases). The CDR3 length is 13 residues. Germline values: CDR1 SGHTA, CDR2 FQGNSA. Trimming pared 6 bases from V and 2 bases from J, leaving 10 bases between. CDR3 DNA sequence: TGTGCCAGCAGACGAGACAGTAACACTGAAGCTTTCTTT. Protein sequence: CASRRDSNTEAFF.